This T cell receptor (beta chain) comes out of a study of T-cell reconstitution after alpha-beta-depleted transplantation in children. Overall study findings and caveats: Newly made T cells mostly supplied T-cell counts and diversity one year after transplant. Surviving recipient T cells and thymic progenitors produced the high day-60 TCRbeta diversity seen in some patients. At around two months after transplant, the alpha-beta T cells were reportedly derived from several hundred expanded clones that came from non-depleted graft cells.

TCRbeta library preparation incorporated unique molecular identifiers. TCRdb re-analysed the PCR reads in MiXCR, keeping a single row per CDR3 protein. Counted here are more than 200,000 distinct CDR3 sequences, under 30% occurring once; the ten biggest clones make up roughly 5%. A word on this clonotype: The antigen is unknown.

Trimming removed 3 bases at V and 9 bases at J, with 9 bases between. Germline V CDR1 and CDR2: MGHRA, YSYEKL. This CDR3 is 12 amino acids long. The source was PBMCs, mostly from graft donor cells, collected 360 days after TCRalphabeta/CD19-depleted stem cell transplant. This receptor was taken from a female patient between 2 and 15 years old who had a stem cell transplant for congenital amegakaryocytic thrombocytopenia, so the T cells may come from the graft donor. The chain combines TRBV4-1 with TRBJ1-5; D is undetermined. CDR3 nucleotide sequence: TGCGCCAGCAGCCAGCCGCGTGGGCCCCAGCATTTT. Translating it yields CASSQPRGPQHF.